Given below is one TCR beta chain in context. Other nucleotide sequences in the sample specify the same CDR3. This sample stems from a study of blood T cell repertoires in COVID-19. Seattle participants joined during active infection and were tracked over time. In the authors' workflow: Using reference gene primer amplification, nucleated cell counts were estimated. Measured with immunoSEQ multiplex PCR; TCRdb has only the in-frame clones, and not every one. V, J and clone size reflect that table, while D and trimming were determined from the DNA. This repertoire shows about 180,000 clones, around 90% found once; its top ten account for approximately 0.62%. The CDR3 extends over 14 amino acids. Germline V lookup: CDR1 SNHLY, CDR2 FYNNEI. The V and J ends lost 5 bases and 5 bases, in that order; junction bases with no gene match: 5.

The chain uses TRBV2 and TRBJ2-1; the match to TRBD1 covers 8 bases. The sequence came from a man aged 55 to 70 with COVID-19, enrolled during active disease. Specimen: peripheral blood. CDR3 protein: CASSPGQGNNEQFF. CDR3 in DNA: TGTGCCAGCAGTCCCGGACAGGGAAACAATGAGCAGTTCTTC.